This TCR beta chain was sequenced during a study of shared clonotypes between healthy human individuals. In the source study's methods: Junction-only sequences without quality scores came from ImmunoSEQ, so filtering differed. Produced via immunoSEQ multiplex PCR; TCRdb's table is partial and in-frame only. V and J calls and clone size are copied from that table; D and trimming were computed from the DNA. The sample yields 2 million to 2.5 million clones, 90% to 97% seen once. V was clipped by 4 bases and J by 6 bases; unmatched bases: 8. This CDR3 has 15 residues. The germline CDR1 and CDR2 sequences are SNHLY and FYNNEI. This clone is a singleton in its sample.

The sequence came from a man aged 18 to 29 in good health. The source material was naive CD4+ T cells sorted from blood. The subset is: CD45RA+ positively selected. The rearrangement links TRBV2 to TRBJ2-2; 7 nucleotides align to TRBD2. The CDR3 protein is CASSGRLADAGELFF. CDR3 nucleotides: TGTGCCAGCAGTGGTAGGCTAGCGGACGCCGGGGAGCTGTTTTTT.